This T cell receptor (beta chain) emerged from a study of blood T cell repertoires in COVID-19. Study-wide background: From T cells, B-cell-depleted T cells, or PBMCs came the material, which was cDNA or gDNA.

Original data processing: For nucleated cells, counts were estimated from reference gene primer amplification. The data were produced by immunoSEQ multiplex PCR, yet TCRdb's version contains in-frame clones alone and is incomplete. The V and J calls and the clone size are those of that table, but D and trimming were determined from the DNA. The sample holds 200,000 to 250,000 clones, 88% seen once. CDR1 SGDLS and CDR2 YYNGEE come from the germline V gene. Trimming removed 0 bases at V and 3 bases at J, with 12 bases between. The CDR3 has 15 residues. V usage is TRBV9 and J usage is TRBJ1-1; D unresolved. The receptor comes from a young woman who had been exposed to COVID-19. Sequenced input: PBMCs or T cells enriched from blood (not recorded which). The CDR3 DNA follows: TGTGCCAGCAGCGTAGAATCCGGTGCGGACACTGAAGCTTTCTTT. Its translation is CASSVESGADTEAFF.